The subject of this entry is one T cell receptor (beta chain). Its specificity is not known. The source of the sample is a study of CXCR3-negative and CXCR3-positive naive CD8 T cells. This CDR3 spans 13 amino acids. Germline V gene sequence: CDR1 SEHNR, CDR2 FQNEAQ (reference sequence). Study observations and caveats: CXCR3-positive naive cells had TRB CDR3s that were more hydrophobic than CXCR3-negative naive cells had.

Libraries were UMI-labeled 5' RACE TRB cDNA. TCRdb reprocessed the 5' RACE reads and stores each CDR3 protein as one record, lacking DNA. The sample includes 90,000 to 100,000 distinct CDR3 sequences. The source is a human donor in good health. Some clones in this sample may be carry-over from other donors' samples. Input material: naive CXCR3+ CD8+ T cells from blood. Subset reported: CD45RO-CCR7+CD27+CD95- naive CD8+ T cells expressing CXCR3 (TNR3+). V and J are TRBV7-9 and TRBJ1-1. The chain's CDR3 is CASSPPAGSEAFF.